One sample yielded the 14 T cell receptor beta chains listed below, sequenced in a study of blood T cell repertoires in COVID-19. Profiled with immunoSEQ multiplex PCR; TCRdb holds only in-frame clones, not every one. The sample includes 40,000 to 55,000 clones, about 83% of them seen just once. Sequenced: peripheral blood. The source is a human donor in a cohort sampled during active COVID-19.

In DNA form, the CDR3 reads TGTGCCAGCAGCTTCGGGACTAGCGGCTCCTACAATGAGCAGTTCTTC. This gives the protein CASSFGTSGSYNEQFF. The chain is built from TRBV11-3 and TRBJ2-1; 11 bases agree with TRBD2. This CDR3 is 16 amino acids long. Germline V gives CDR1 SGHNT, CDR2 YENEEA. Germline trimming cut 3 bases from V and 0 bases from J; bases unmatched to any gene: 1.

The V gene is TRBV6-4, the J gene TRBJ1-6, with D possibly TRBD1 on 6 matching bases. Germline CDR1 is MRHNA and CDR2 is SNTAGT. Trimming cost V 10 bases and J 10 bases, with 23 bases left between them. This CDR3 region has 15 residues. The CDR3 loop is CAKHDPGGRWSPLHF. The CDR3 nucleotides are TGTGCCAAACACGATCCGGGGGGCAGGTGGTCACCCCTCCACTTT.

The chain is built from TRBV5-6 and TRBJ2-6, with D possibly being TRBD1 (6 bases). Per the germline V gene, CDR1 is SGHDT and CDR2 is YYEEEE. This CDR3 region has 15 residues. The V end was cut by 3 bases, the J end by 4 bases, with 11 bases between. CDR3 region: CASSSGVRGANVLTF. DNA for the CDR3: TGTGCCAGCAGCTCAGGGGTGCGGGGGGCCAACGTCCTGACTTTC.

The chain uses TRBV3-1 (or the pseudogene TRBV3-2) and TRBJ1-1, with D hard to call. Trimming took 5 bases from V and 5 from J, leaving 15 bases between them. Looked up from germline, CDR1 is LGHDT and CDR2 is YNNKEL (reference sequence). The CDR3 has 14 amino acids. The CDR3 nucleotides are TGTGCCAGCAGCGATTTATTTGGGAGGACTGAAGCTTTCTTT. This translates into CASSDLFGRTEAFF.

The CDR3 spells CASSQSGAGEKLFF. The CDR3 DNA follows: TGTGCCAGCAGCCAATCGGGGGCGGGTGAAAAACTGTTTTTT. This chain connects TRBV16 to TRBJ1-4, with D maybe TRBD1 (6 bases). Germline V gene lookup returns CDR1 KGHSY and CDR2 FQNENV. The V end was cut by 0 bases, the J end by 7 bases, with 9 bases between. CDR3 length equals 14 residues. The full variable domain, rest sourced from reference TRBV16 and TRBJ1-4, is GEEVAQTPKHLVRGEGQKAKLYCAPIKGHSYVFWYQQVLKNEFKFLISFQNENVFDETGMPKERFSAKCLPNSPCSLEIQATKLEDSAVYFCASSQSGAGEKLFFGSGTQLSVL.

The chain uses TRBV3-1 (or the pseudogene TRBV3-2) and TRBJ1-3, with D unclear. CDR1 is LGHDT and CDR2 is YNNKEL in the germline V gene (reference sequence). V dropped 4 bases and J dropped 4 bases, with 8 bases sitting between them. The CDR3 loop spans 13 amino acids. The CDR3 nucleotides are TGTGCCAGCAGCCCTAACTCGGGAAACACCATATATTTT. It codes for CASSPNSGNTIYF.

The rearrangement joins TRBV28 to TRBJ2-7; 13 bases are shared with TRBD2. Germline V lookup: CDR1 MDHEN, CDR2 SYDVKM. The CDR3 spans 16 residues. V was pared by 2 bases and J by 3 bases, with 4 bases of the junction left unmatched. CDR3 in amino acids: CASSLTSGGVGYEQYF. In DNA, the CDR3 is TGTGCCAGCAGTTTAACTAGCGGGGGGGTAGGCTACGAGCAGTACTTC.

This chain joins TRBV18 and TRBJ1-3, with a possible D match to TRBD1 (6 bases). CDR3 size: 14 residues. Trimming removed 5 bases from V and 4 bases from J, with 12 bases in between. Germline CDR1 is KGHSH and CDR2 is LQKENI. The CDR3 bases are TGTGCCAGCTCAATTGGGACACCAGGAAACACCATATATTTT. It is translated as CASSIGTPGNTIYF.

This sequence joins TRBV7-2 and TRBJ2-6, with TRBD2 identical over 10 bases. The ends lost 2 bases at V and 1 base at J; junction bases unmatched: 5. Germline lookup yields CDR1 SGHTA and CDR2 FQGNSA. The CDR3 is 18 residues long. The CDR3 DNA follows: TGTGCCAGCAGCTTAAGGGCTAGCGGGGGATCTGGGGCCAACGTCCTGACTTTC. Its translation is CASSLRASGGSGANVLTF.

This clone was detected only a few times. The CDR3: CASSTPGTDTQYF. The CDR3 bases are TGTGCCAGCAGCACGCCGGGCACAGATACGCAGTATTTT. The rearrangement joins TRBV5-4 to TRBJ2-3; D remains ambiguous. Germline V gene data show CDR1 as SGHNT and CDR2 as YYREEE (reference sequence). With 4 bases removed from V and 1 base from J, the gap between germline ends came to 7 bases. The CDR3 runs to 13 residues.

This rearrangement joins TRBV9 to TRBJ2-5; 10 bases match TRBD2. The CDR3 contains 15 residues. Germline CDR1 reads SGDLS; CDR2 reads YYNGEE. The V segment lost 3 bases and the J segment 4 bases; nucleotides outside the gene matches: 6. CDR3 in amino acids: CASSASGGAAETQYF. In DNA form, the CDR3 reads TGTGCCAGCAGCGCCAGCGGGGGGGCCGCAGAGACCCAGTACTTC. The full variable domain, rest sourced from reference TRBV9 and TRBJ2-5, is DSGVTQTPKHLITATGQRVTLRCSPRSGDLSVYWYQQSLDQGLQFLIQYYNGEERAKGNILERFSAQQFPDLHSELNLSSLELGDSALYFCASSASGGAAETQYFGPGTRLLVL.

The V and J genes are TRBV19 and TRBJ2-3; 9 bases align to TRBD2. The V segment lost 3 bases and the J segment 0 bases; nucleotides outside the gene matches: 10. The CDR3 extends over 18 amino acids. Germline V gives CDR1 LNHDA, CDR2 SQIVND (reference sequence). CDR3 loop: CASSMTSGVTRSTDTQYF. CDR3 nucleotide sequence: TGTGCCAGTAGTATGACTAGCGGAGTCACGCGTAGCACAGATACGCAGTATTTT.

As regards this clone: The sample holds other DNA sequences that translate to the same CDR3. The chain recombines TRBV7-3 with TRBJ2-3; D is perhaps TRBD2 (7 bases). The CDR3 spans 14 residues. Germline lookup yields CDR1 SGHTA and CDR2 FQGTGA. Trimming removed 2 bases at V and 2 bases at J, with 8 bases between. The CDR3 nucleotides read TGTGCCAGCAGCTTAGGGGGGGCCACAGATACGCAGTATTTT. Translated: CASSLGGATDTQYF.

V gene TRBV19 combines with J gene TRBJ1-1; D is uncertain. Trimming took 5 bases from V and 5 from J, leaving 12 bases between them. The CDR3 spans 13 residues. From germline, CDR1 is LNHDA and CDR2 SQIVND (reference sequence). CDR3 coding DNA: TGTGCCAGTAGTGATCGGGGTTGGACTGAAGCTTTCTTT. This codes for CASSDRGWTEAFF.